This record looks at one T cell receptor beta chain sequence and its context. The data were obtained in a study of control samples from healthy donors and cancer patients. Only in-frame clones appear in the TCRdb table, and some are missing; sequencing was by immunoSEQ multiplex PCR. Among 150,000 or so clones listed, around 90% were seen once. CDR1 is LNHDA and CDR2 is SQIVND in the germline V gene (reference sequence). The V end lost 3 bases, the J end lost 1 base, and 15 bases lay between the germline ends. The CDR3 covers 16 residues. This chain connects TRBV19 to TRBJ1-1; possible D gene TRBD1, 5 bases. The sequencing input was blood. The sequence derives from a man aged 30-40 years in good health. The CDR3 sequence is CASSMGPGISNTEAFF. In nucleotides, the CDR3 is TGTGCCAGTAGTATGGGTCCAGGGATCTCGAACACTGAAGCTTTCTTT.